This T cell receptor (beta chain) was recovered during a study of blood T cell repertoires in COVID-19 (dated by TCRdb to about 2020). With respect to the entire study: The collaborator samples originated in the United States, Italy and Spain and spanned the acute and convalescent phases of COVID-19. The material from the prospective study consisted of cDNA or gDNA derived from T cells, B-cell-depleted T cells, or PBMCs. Where HLA class I and class II types were available, the types were taken from metadata supplied by the sample provider, not from assay-based typing. Samples were obtained from the ongoing ImmuneRACE study (first 160 participants) and from 1,254 subjects provided by 6 global collaborators. The dataset comprised deeply sampled blood TCRbeta repertoires from subjects exposed to, actively infected with, or recovered from COVID-19. The repertoires were released in a freely available public database intended as a resource for research on the immune response to SARS-CoV-2. A de-identified subject ID, COVID-19 status, age in years and sex were almost always included in the sample metadata.

The immunoSEQ Assay, a bias-controlled multiplex PCR, was used to amplify TCRbeta CDR3 regions from genomic DNA. The study's processing was this. The number of nucleated cells in each sample was estimated by amplification of reference gene primers within the assay. Sequence reads were collapsed and filtered to measure the absolute abundance of every unique TCRbeta CDR3 rearrangement. For each sample, productive Simpson clonality was calculated as the square root of Simpson's diversity index across productive rearrangements. TCRdb limited this immuneACCESS table to in-frame rearrangements with V and J called. A share of clones is missing; checked studies link under half to unresolved V genes, and the rest is unexplained. The V and J calls and clone size come from that table; D and trimming were worked out from the DNA. This sample is represented by roughly 200,000 clones; around 86% of them were singletons. 3% of the sample lies in the top ten.

The CDR3 runs 16 amino acids, cysteine and phenylalanine included. Solely the CDR3 DNA is kept, with 48 bases framed from the first base. V is cut by 3 bases and J by 0 bases, and the space between the germline ends is 12 bases. The germline V gene (reference sequence) specifies SGHNT as CDR1 and YYREEE as CDR2. The study at large found these results: The quantity of clinical and demographic metadata differed by source and by participant and was supplied without curation.

Collaborating institutions collected whole blood in K2EDTA tubes following their own protocols. For TCRbeta analysis, collaborator samples were shipped as frozen whole blood, as isolated PBMCs, or as DNA extracted from either sample type. Concerning this clone: The clone's antigen remains unknown. The input lacks base qualities; no much larger clone sits a single base away.

The source of this sequence is a man between 60 and 70 years old with acute or convalescent COVID-19. The sequenced material came from peripheral blood. The chain is encoded by TRBV5-4 joined to TRBJ1-4; no confident D gene assignment can be made. The nucleotides are TGTGCCAGCAGCTCAAAGGAGTCCCCAACTAATGAAAAACTGTTTTTT. This sequence encodes CASSSKESPTNEKLFF. Joined to the reference TRBV5-4 and TRBJ1-4 proteins, this CDR3 gives the full variable domain: ETGVTQSPTHLIKTRGQQVTLRCSSQSGHNTVSWYQQALGQGPQFIFQYYREEENGRGNFPPRFSGLQFPNYSSELNVNALELDDSALYLCASSSKESPTNEKLFFGSGTQLSVL.